Shown below are 32 T cell receptor beta chains from a single sample sequenced in a study of post-analysis software for immune sequencing data. General study results and limits: Patients had higher frequencies than controls of five TRBV segments, including TRBV5-6, TRBV5-1 and TRBV20-1.

These receptors have no known antigen. Unique molecular identifiers were built into the TCR beta cDNA libraries. TCRdb passed the PCR reads through MiXCR, listing each CDR3 protein once. Among about half a million distinct CDR3 sequences listed, 30% to 40% were seen once. Sequenced: blood. These receptors all stem from a girl aged 2-17 years with multiple sclerosis.

The gene calls are TRBV7-2 and TRBJ2-5, with 14 bases aligning to TRBD2. The CDR3 has 18 amino acids. CDR1 is SGHTA, CDR2 FQGNSA, per germline. The V gene end was trimmed by 1 base and the J gene end by 3 bases; junction bases not matched to a gene: 7. The CDR3 protein is CASSLEGTGLAGEETQYF. The DNA of the CDR3 is TGTGCCAGCAGCTTAGAGGGCACGGGACTAGCGGGGGAAGAGACCCAGTACTTC.

In this sample, this clonotype turned up many times. The DNA for the CDR3 is TGTGCCAGCAGCCCGACTAGCGGGGGGGCAGATACGCAGTATTTT. It translates to CASSPTSGGADTQYF. The chain uses TRBV3-1 and TRBJ2-3; TRBD2 agrees at 14 bases. This CDR3 has 15 residues. CDR1 LGHDT and CDR2 YNNKEL come from the germline V gene (reference sequence). The V and J ends lost 4 bases and 4 bases, in that order; junction bases with no gene match: 1.

The gene calls are TRBV12-3 or TRBV12-4 and TRBJ2-1; 12 bases map to TRBD1. This CDR3 is 16 amino acids long. V trimming: 6 bases; J trimming: 6 bases; junction bases outside the gene matches: 9. CDR3 region: CASSPAGQGARNEQFF. CDR3 nucleotide sequence: TGTGCCAGCAGCCCCGCGGGACAGGGGGCTCGCAATGAGCAGTTCTTC.

Many counts were recorded for this clonotype. The chain links TRBV6-1 to TRBJ2-5; 11 nucleotides align to TRBD2. The CDR3 runs 16 residues. CDR1 is MNHNS and CDR2 is SASEGT in the germline V gene. Trimming at V came to 4 bases and at J to 5 bases, leaving 9 bases not matched to a gene. The CDR3 loop is CASSGPRTSGGETQYF. CDR3 nucleotides: TGTGCCAGCAGTGGCCCCCGAACTAGCGGGGGCGAGACCCAGTACTTC.

The chain joins TRBV6-5 to TRBJ2-1; 9 bases map to TRBD2. The ends lost 2 bases at V and 5 bases at J; junction bases unmatched: 13. CDR1 MNHEY and CDR2 SVGAGI come from the germline V gene. CDR3 length: 18 residues. In DNA, the CDR3 is TGTGCCAGCAGTTACCCCAATTTAGTAGCGGGGGAAAACAATGAGCAGTTCTTC. As protein: CASSYPNLVAGENNEQFF.

This clonotype was recorded only once. V is TRBV28 and J is TRBJ1-5; 9 bases match TRBD1. The V and J ends lost 2 bases and 6 bases, in that order; junction bases with no gene match: 8. Germline V gene lookup returns CDR1 MDHEN and CDR2 SYDVKM. This CDR3 has 16 residues. CDR3 bases: TGTGCCAGCAGTTTAGCGGGACAGGGTGTTGTTCAGCCCCAGCATTTT. This translates into CASSLAGQGVVQPQHF. Full variable domain (remainder filled in from reference TRBV28 and TRBJ1-5): DVKVTQSSRYLVKRTGEKVFLECVQDMDHENMFWYRQDPGLGLRLIYFSYDVKMKEKGDIPEGYSVSREKKERFSLILESASTNQTSMYLCASSLAGQGVVQPQHFGDGTRLSIL.

The V and J genes are TRBV20-1 and TRBJ2-7; maybe TRBD2 (5 bases). The J call may be mistaken, given a closer DNA end match to TRBJ2-5. Germline V CDR1 and CDR2: DFQATT, SNEGSKA (reference sequence). The CDR3 loop spans 13 amino acids. Here the CDR3 reads CSALPSGKETQYF. The CDR3 DNA is TGCAGTGCTTTGCCCTCGGGGAAAGAGACCCAGTACTTC.

A few counts support this clonotype. This chain connects TRBV7-9 to TRBJ2-1; 9 positions match TRBD1. This CDR3 contains 15 residues. The germline V gene encodes CDR1 SEHNR and CDR2 FQNEAQ (reference sequence). V lost 5 bases and J lost 6; bases outside the gene matches: 8. Here the CDR3 DNA reads TGTGCCAGCAGCCCGGGACAGGGAAGGGTCAATGAGCAGTTCTTC. It yields the protein CASSPGQGRVNEQFF.

This clonotype has a count of ten or more. The V call is TRBV7-2, the J call TRBJ2-5; no firm D call. Germline V gene data show CDR1 as SGHTA and CDR2 as FQGNSA. V was trimmed by 4 bases and J by 4 bases, leaving 13 bases between them. The CDR3 sequence is 14 residues long. This CDR3 is CASSYGGGLETQYF. The CDR3 DNA reads as TGTGCCAGCAGCTACGGTGGTGGATTAGAGACCCAGTACTTC.

This rearrangement joins TRBV6-1 to TRBJ1-2, with a tentative D call TRBD1 (5 bases). Germline values: CDR1 MNHNS, CDR2 SASEGT. V was cut by 8 bases and J by 4 bases, with 11 bases left in between. The CDR3 length is 12 residues. The CDR3 sequence: CASVWDRYGYTF. The CDR3 nucleotides read TGTGCCAGCGTTTGGGACCGCTATGGCTACACCTTC.

A single count supports this clonotype. Sequence at one end of the junction differs from germline and may be a read error. The gene calls are TRBV3-1 and TRBJ2-5, with D uncertain. Germline V CDR1 and CDR2: LGHDT, YNNKEL (reference sequence). The length of the CDR3 is 15 residues. The CDR3 region has the DNA TGTGCCAGCAGCCAAGGGAGACAAGGTATAGAGACCCACTACTTC. Translating it yields CASSQGRQGIETHYF.

CDR3 DNA: TGTGCCAGCAGCCCCCTGGATTCACCCCTCCACTTT. It is translated as CASSPLDSPLHF. J is TRBJ1-6 and V is TRBV3-1; no reliable D call. CDR3 length: 12 amino acids. The germline V and J ends were trimmed by 4 bases and 8 bases, with 6 bases remaining between them. CDR1 LGHDT and CDR2 YNNKEL come from the germline V gene (reference sequence).

The chain joins TRBV29-1 to TRBJ2-7; no definite D call. V was trimmed by 3 bases and J by 0 bases, leaving 6 bases between them. Germline CDR1 reads SQVTM; CDR2 reads ANQGSEA. The CDR3 extends over 12 amino acids. Written as DNA, the CDR3 is TGCAGCGTTGAGGAGAACTCCTACGAGCAGTACTTC. As protein: CSVEENSYEQYF.

The chain links TRBV24-1 to TRBJ1-5, with D unresolved. CDR1 is KGHDR, CDR2 SFDVKD, per germline. Trimming cost V 3 bases and J 4 bases, with 18 bases left between them. The CDR3 is 17 amino acids. CDR3 sequence (DNA): TGTGCCACCAGTGATAACGGCGCGACGGAATTAAATCAGCCCCAGCATTTT. Its translation is CATSDNGATELNQPQHF.

J is TRBJ2-7 and V is TRBV6-6; D is possibly TRBD1 (6 bases). The CDR3 is made up of 13 amino acids. CDR1 is MNHNY and CDR2 is SVGAGI in the germline V gene (reference sequence). V shed 6 bases and J shed 0 bases, with 9 bases lying between them. CDR3 protein: CASRGDNSYEQYF. The CDR3 coding sequence is TGTGCCAGCAGGGGGGACAACTCCTACGAGCAGTACTTC.

This clonotype was detected only a few times. The rearrangement joins TRBV5-1 to TRBJ2-1; tentative D call: TRBD1 (5 bases). The CDR3 is made up of 14 amino acids. Trimming left V 4 bases short and J 6 bases short, with 14 bases between. Germline-derived CDR1 and CDR2 are SGHRS and YFSETQ. Here the CDR3 reads CASSPPQQGNEQFF. The CDR3 DNA sequence: TGCGCCAGCAGCCCTCCGCAGCAGGGCAATGAGCAGTTCTTC.

A few counts support this clonotype. V is TRBV5-1 and J is TRBJ2-7; TRBD1 agrees at 7 bases. CDR1 is SGHRS, CDR2 YFSETQ, per germline. CDR3 length equals 13 residues. The J segment lost 2 bases and the V segment lost 2 bases, leaving 1 base of the junction unmatched. The CDR3 region has the DNA TGCGCCAGCAGCTTCACAGGGGCCTACGAGCAGTACTTC. Translating it yields CASSFTGAYEQYF.

V gene TRBV6-5 combines with J gene TRBJ2-7, with D tentatively TRBD2 (5 bases). V lost 2 bases and J 2 bases, leaving 13 bases between the germline ends. CDR1 and CDR2 from the germline V gene are MNHEY and SVGAGI. CDR3 length: 15 amino acids. CDR3 DNA: TGTGCCAGCAGTTACGCCGGCGGGTTAACCTACGAGCAGTACTTC. It is translated as CASSYAGGLTYEQYF.

This clonotype was detected a few times. This rearrangement joins TRBV28 to TRBJ2-2, with a possible D match to TRBD1 (6 bases). There are 16 residues in the CDR3. Germline V gives CDR1 MDHEN, CDR2 SYDVKM. Trimming took 5 bases from V and 0 from J, leaving 13 bases between them. The DNA of the CDR3 is TGTGCCAGCAGTCTAACCGGGACACCGAACACCGGGGAGCTGTTTTTT. Its translation: CASSLTGTPNTGELFF.

The genes are TRBV27 and TRBJ2-3; weak D call: TRBD1 (5 bases). CDR1 is MNHEY and CDR2 is SMNVEV in the germline V gene (reference sequence). Trimming cost V 2 bases and J 6 bases, with 9 bases left between them. This CDR3 has 13 residues. The chain's CDR3 is CASSLLNRDTQYF. As DNA, the CDR3 is TGTGCCAGCAGTTTACTAAACAGGGATACGCAGTATTTT.

As to this clonotype: The junction departs from germline at one end; a sequencing error may be responsible. The chain has TRBV20-1 and TRBJ2-5, with 7 bases identical to TRBD1. Germline V gene sequence: CDR1 DFQATT, CDR2 SNEGSKA (reference sequence). The CDR3 is 18 residues long. The CDR3 is CNASPASDRSRTKKTQYF. CDR3 DNA sequence: TGCAATGCTTCTCCCGCGTCGGACAGGTCGAGAACTAAGAAGACCCAGTACTTC.

The chain is built from TRBV14 and TRBJ2-3, with D hard to call. With 2 bases removed from V and 5 bases from J, the gap between germline ends came to 11 bases. This CDR3 is built from 14 residues. The V gene's germline CDR1 is SGHDN and CDR2 FVKESK. The CDR3 DNA follows: TGTGCCAGCAGCCAATTGCAGGTGGGAGATACGCAGTATTTT. Its translation is CASSQLQVGDTQYF.

The chain recombines TRBV19 with TRBJ2-7, with D uncertain. The CDR3 contains 14 residues. Trimming cost V 3 bases and J 3 bases, with 12 bases left between them. CDR1 is LNHDA and CDR2 is SQIVND in the germline V gene (reference sequence). Here the CDR3 DNA reads TGTGCCAGTAGTATTAGCCAGGAGATCTACGAGCAGTACTTC. Translated, it gives CASSISQEIYEQYF.

This clonotype came up a few times. The chain recombines TRBV27 with TRBJ2-7; 10 nucleotides line up with TRBD1. The trim removed 3 bases at V and 0 bases at J, leaving 5 bases unmatched. In germline, CDR1 is MNHEY, CDR2 SMNVEV (reference sequence). This CDR3 spans 16 amino acids. Here the CDR3 reads CASSLGGQGFSYEQYF. The CDR3 DNA sequence: TGTGCCAGCAGTTTGGGGGGACAGGGGTTCTCCTACGAGCAGTACTTC.

The CDR3: CASSLTSTGSYEQYF. The CDR3 nucleotides read TGTGCCAGCAGCTTAACTTCCACAGGTTCCTACGAGCAGTACTTC. The rearrangement joins TRBV11-2 to TRBJ2-5, with D perhaps TRBD1 (5 bases). The J call is doubtful: the DNA matches TRBJ2-7 better. Germline V CDR1 and CDR2: SGHAT, FQNNGV. This CDR3 comprises 15 residues.

This clonotype was seen only a few times. J is TRBJ2-1 and V is TRBV6-5; D is unresolved. CDR3 size: 15 residues. Germline V CDR1 and CDR2: MNHEY, SVGAGI. Trimming cost V 4 bases and J 1 base, with 11 bases left between them. In nucleotides, the CDR3 is TGTGCCAGCAGTTCCCGTGGGCTGTCCTACAATGAGCAGTTCTTC. Protein: CASSSRGLSYNEQFF.

The chain recombines TRBV10-3 with TRBJ1-5; a possible D gene is TRBD1 (6 bases). This CDR3 contains 17 residues. Germline CDR1 reads ENHRY; CDR2 reads SYGVKD. V was shortened by 2 bases and J by 6 bases, with 20 bases between the two germline ends. In DNA form, the CDR3 reads TGTGCCATCAGTGAGGTCGGGGGGACAACGCCCGTTCAGCCCCAGCATTTT. Translated: CAISEVGGTTPVQPQHF.

Regarding this clonotype: One end of the junction varies from germline; a read error may be responsible. The rearrangement uses TRBV11-3 and TRBJ2-5; D is perhaps TRBD2 (7 bases). Germline V lookup: CDR1 SGHNT, CDR2 YENEEA. The CDR3 contains 14 residues. The CDR3 DNA is TGTGCCTGCAGCTCCGGGGGGCCGGGGGAGGCCCAGTACTTC. It specifies CACSSGGPGEAQYF.

This rearrangement joins TRBV6-1 to TRBJ2-3; 7 bases align to TRBD1. The CDR3 runs 14 residues. V shed 5 bases and J 4 bases; nucleotides not matched to a gene: 6. The germline gives CDR1 MNHNS, CDR2 SASEGT. CDR3 nucleotides: TGTGCCAGCAGTATAGGGGGCGTCGCAGATACGCAGTATTTT. Protein: CASSIGGVADTQYF.

There are a few counts of this clonotype. The rearrangement uses TRBV5-1 and TRBJ1-2, with 8 positions matching TRBD1. Losses at the gene ends were 1 base for V and 6 bases for J; bases not matched to a gene: 5. CDR3 length: 14 residues. Per the germline V gene, CDR1 is SGHRS and CDR2 is YFSETQ. This CDR3 reads CASSLRDRSNGYTF. As DNA, the CDR3 is TGCGCCAGCAGCTTGAGGGACAGGAGCAATGGCTACACCTTC.

The genes are TRBV9 and TRBJ1-2; D unresolved. CDR1 is SGDLS, CDR2 YYNGEE, per germline. V lost 3 bases to trimming and J lost 3 bases, with 12 bases between them. This CDR3 is 14 amino acids long. The chain's CDR3 is CASSAGSLDYGYTF. CDR3 in DNA: TGTGCCAGCAGCGCTGGCAGTTTGGACTATGGCTACACCTTC.

This clonotype has just a few counts. The chain carries TRBV10-3 and TRBJ1-6; TRBD1 agrees at 8 bases. Per germline, CDR1 ENHRY and CDR2 SYGVKD. Germline trimming cut 6 bases from V and 9 bases from J; bases unmatched to any gene: 7. CDR3 size: 14 residues. The CDR3 loop is CAISPDREASPLHF. CDR3 nucleotides: TGTGCCATCAGCCCGGACAGGGAGGCTTCACCCCTCCACTTT.